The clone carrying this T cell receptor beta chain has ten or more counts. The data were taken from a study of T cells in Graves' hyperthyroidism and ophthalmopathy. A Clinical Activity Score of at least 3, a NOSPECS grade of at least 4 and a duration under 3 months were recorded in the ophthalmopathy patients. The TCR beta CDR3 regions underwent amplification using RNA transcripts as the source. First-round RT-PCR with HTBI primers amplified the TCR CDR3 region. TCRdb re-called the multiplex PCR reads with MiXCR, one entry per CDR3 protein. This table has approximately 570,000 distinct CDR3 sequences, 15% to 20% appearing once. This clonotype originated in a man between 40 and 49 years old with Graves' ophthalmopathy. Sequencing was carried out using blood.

CDR3 in DNA: TGTGCCTGGAGTGTACCCGGTCTGGAAGGGCAACTGTTTTTT. It yields the protein CAWSVPGLEGQLFF. This chain links TRBV30 with TRBJ1-4; D gene unclear. CDR1 and CDR2 from the germline V gene are GTSNPN and SVGIG (reference sequence). This CDR3 is 14 amino acids long. V lost 0 bases, J lost 12 bases, and 17 bases lay in between.